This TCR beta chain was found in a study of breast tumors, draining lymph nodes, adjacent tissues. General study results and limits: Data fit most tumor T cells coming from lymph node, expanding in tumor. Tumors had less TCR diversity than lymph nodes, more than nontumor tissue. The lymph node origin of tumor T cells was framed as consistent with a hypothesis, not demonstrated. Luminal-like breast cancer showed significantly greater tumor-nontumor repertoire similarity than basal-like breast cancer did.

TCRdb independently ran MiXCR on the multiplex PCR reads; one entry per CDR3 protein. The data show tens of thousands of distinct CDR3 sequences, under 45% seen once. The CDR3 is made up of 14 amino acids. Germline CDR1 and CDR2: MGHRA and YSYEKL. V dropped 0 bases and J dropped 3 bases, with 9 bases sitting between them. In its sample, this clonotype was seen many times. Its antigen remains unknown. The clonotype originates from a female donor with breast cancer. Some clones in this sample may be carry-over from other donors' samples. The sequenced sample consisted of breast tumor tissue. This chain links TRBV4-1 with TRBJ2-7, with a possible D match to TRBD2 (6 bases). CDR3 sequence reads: CASSQEQDYYEQYF. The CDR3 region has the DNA TGCGCCAGCAGCCAAGAACAGGACTACTACGAGCAGTACTTC.